The sequence of this T cell receptor beta chain was determined in a study of T cell changes during pregnancy in multiple sclerosis. This clone has only one observation. Data came from immunoSEQ multiplex PCR; TCRdb stores just in-frame clones and leaves some out. The repertoire holds approximately 40,000 clones, with 89% as singletons. CDR3 length: 16 amino acids. Looked up from germline, CDR1 is MNHEY and CDR2 is SMNVEV (reference sequence). Between the trimmed V and J ends, which lost 1 base and 6 bases, there was a span of 16 bases. J is TRBJ1-5 and V is TRBV27, with D possibly matching TRBD1 (6 bases). This TCR derives from a female donor with multiple sclerosis, enrolled in a pregnancy study. The sample was CD8+ T cells from peripheral blood mononuclear cells, taken in the third trimester of pregnancy. The CDR3 sequence is CASSLYSVGGAQPQHF. CDR3 nucleotides: TGTGCCAGCAGTTTATACTCCGTAGGGGGGGCTCAGCCCCAGCATTTT.